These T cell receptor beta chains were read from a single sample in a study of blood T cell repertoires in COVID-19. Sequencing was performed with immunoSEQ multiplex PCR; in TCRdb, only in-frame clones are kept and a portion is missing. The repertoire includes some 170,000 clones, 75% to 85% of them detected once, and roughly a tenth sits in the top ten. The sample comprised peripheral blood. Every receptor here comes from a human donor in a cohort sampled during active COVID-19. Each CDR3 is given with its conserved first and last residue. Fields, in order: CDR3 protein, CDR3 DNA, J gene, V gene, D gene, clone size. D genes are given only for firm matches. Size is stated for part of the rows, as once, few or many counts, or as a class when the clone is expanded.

CASSLGTGVNNQPQHF	TGTGCCAGCAGCTTAGGGACAGGGGTAAACAATCAGCCCCAGCATTTT	TRBJ1-5	TRBV7-9	TRBD1	few
CASSQSSSGNTIYF	TGTGCCAGCAGCCAGTCTAGCTCTGGAAACACCATATATTTT	TRBJ1-3	TRBV3-1/TRBV3-2	NA	NA
CASRTRTGGYEKLFF	TGTGCCAGCAGGACACGGACAGGGGGATATGAAAAACTGTTTTTT	TRBJ1-4	TRBV5-8	TRBD1	NA
CASTRTSGYQETQYF	TGTGCCAGTACCCGGACTAGCGGGTACCAAGAGACCCAGTACTTC	TRBJ2-5	TRBV19	TRBD2	NA
CASSNPAGLYEQFF	TGTGCCAGCAGCAACCCAGCGGGCCTTTATGAGCAGTTCTTC	TRBJ2-1	TRBV5-4	NA	NA
CASSLGGGLARGGTDTQYF	TGTGCCAGCAGCTTAGGGGGCGGACTAGCCAGGGGAGGCACAGATACGCAGTATTTT	TRBJ2-3	TRBV11-2	TRBD2	once
CASRYTGGVGYEQYF	TGTGCCAGCAGGTATACAGGGGGTGTTGGGTACGAGCAGTACTTC	TRBJ2-7	TRBV6-5	TRBD1	once
CASSTGQGGVQETQYF	TGCGCCAGCAGCACCGGACAGGGAGGCGTCCAAGAGACCCAGTACTTC	TRBJ2-5	TRBV5-1	TRBD1	NA
CASSLVSELRANYGYTF	TGTGCCAGCAGCTTAGTATCGGAGCTGAGAGCTAACTATGGCTACACCTTC	TRBJ1-2	TRBV7-2	NA	NA
CASRVGQGAYNEQFF	TGTGCCAGCAGAGTAGGACAGGGGGCTTACAATGAGCAGTTCTTC	TRBJ2-1	TRBV28	TRBD1	NA
CASSPGTGEDNEQFF	TGTGCCAGCAGCCCCGGGACAGGGGAGGACAATGAGCAGTTCTTC	TRBJ2-1	TRBV6-5	TRBD1	NA
CASSQDNRVVALDYGYTF	TGCGCCAGCAGCCAAGATAACAGGGTCGTAGCCTTGGACTATGGCTACACCTTC	TRBJ1-2	TRBV4-3	NA	NA
CASSPLGDIYGYTF	TGTGCCAGCTCACCACTAGGGGATATCTATGGCTACACCTTC	TRBJ1-2	TRBV18	NA	NA
CASSSDRMVTDTQYF	TGTGCCAGCAGCTCGGACAGGATGGTTACAGATACGCAGTATTTT	TRBJ2-3	TRBV6-2/TRBV6-3	TRBD1	NA
CASSLAISGGQETQYF	TGTGCCAGCAGCTTAGCGATCAGCGGGGGACAAGAGACCCAGTACTTC	TRBJ2-5	TRBV7-2	TRBD2	NA
CASSEGLGGNEQFF	TGTGCCAGCAGTGAAGGATTGGGGGGCAATGAGCAGTTCTTC	TRBJ2-1	TRBV2	NA	NA
CASSQDLPRTGKETQYF	TGCGCCAGCAGCCAAGATTTGCCACGGACAGGGAAAGAGACCCAGTACTTC	TRBJ2-5	TRBV4-3	TRBD1	NA
CASSLRDNGELFF	TGCGCCAGCAGCCTTAGGGACAACGGGGAGCTGTTTTTT	TRBJ2-2	TRBV4-1	NA	NA
CSTNTGSGELFF	TGCAGCACTAATACAGGGAGCGGGGAGCTGTTTTTT	TRBJ2-2	TRBV29-1	NA	NA
CASSYLTGSTEAFF	TGTGCCAGCAGCTACCTGACAGGAAGCACTGAAGCTTTCTTT	TRBJ1-1	TRBV7-8	NA	NA
CASSAASVRTGELFF	TGTGCCAGCAGCGCCGCTAGCGTGCGAACCGGGGAGCTGTTTTTT	TRBJ2-2	TRBV11-3	NA	NA
CASSELDRVGQPQHF	TGTGCCAGCAGCGAACTGGACAGGGTGGGTCAGCCCCAGCATTTT	TRBJ1-5	TRBV9	TRBD1	few
CASSLRDNSPLHF	TGTGCCAGCAGTTTGAGAGATAATTCACCCCTCCACTTT	TRBJ1-6	TRBV27	NA	NA
CASSYSSIEDTQYF	TGTGCCAGCAGTTACTCGAGTATCGAGGATACGCAGTATTTT	TRBJ2-3	TRBV6-5	NA	NA
CASSQTSGSIGYNEQFF	TGTGCCAGCAGCCAAACTAGCGGAAGCATTGGGTACAATGAGCAGTTCTTC	TRBJ2-1	TRBV14	TRBD2	NA
CASSLEGAWNTEAFF	TGTGCCAGCAGCTTAGAGGGCGCTTGGAACACTGAAGCTTTCTTT	TRBJ1-1	TRBV11-2	NA	NA
CASSKVRQRPGYQETQYF	TGTGCCAGCAGCAAAGTAAGGCAGCGCCCTGGGTACCAAGAGACCCAGTACTTC	TRBJ2-5	TRBV21-1	NA	few
CAWSVAGSSYEQYF	TGTGCCTGGAGTGTTGCCGGGAGCTCCTACGAGCAGTACTTC	TRBJ2-7	TRBV30	NA	NA
CASRREGSGNTIYF	TGCGCCAGCAGACGCGAGGGCTCTGGAAACACCATATATTTT	TRBJ1-3	TRBV5-1	NA	NA
CASGGSGGRNEQFF	TGCGCCAGCGGAGGTAGCGGGGGCCGAAATGAGCAGTTCTTC	TRBJ2-1	TRBV4-3	TRBD2	NA
CASGSGRREYF	TGTGCCAGCGGTAGCGGGCGACGGGAGTACTTC	TRBJ2-7	TRBV7-9	TRBD2	NA
CASNGQGGNQPQHF	TGTGCCAGCAATGGACAGGGTGGCAATCAGCCCCAGCATTTT	TRBJ1-5	TRBV6-5	TRBD1	NA
CASSFGQGNIQYF	TGTGCCAGCAGTTTTGGGCAGGGGAACATTCAGTACTTC	TRBJ2-4	TRBV12-3/TRBV12-4	NA	NA
CASSAEVTQPQHF	TGTGCCAGCAGTGCTGAGGTAACTCAGCCCCAGCATTTT	TRBJ1-5	TRBV2	NA	NA
CASSQGAGPGNEQFF	TGTGCCAGCAGCCAAGGGGCGGGCCCAGGCAATGAGCAGTTCTTC	TRBJ2-1	TRBV3-1/TRBV3-2	NA	NA
CASSYLASGSQVINEQFF	TGTGCCAGCAGTTACCTAGCTAGCGGGAGCCAAGTTATCAATGAGCAGTTCTTC	TRBJ2-1	TRBV6-2/TRBV6-3	TRBD2	NA
CASTNPGSYEQYF	TGTGCCAGCACAAACCCAGGGTCCTACGAGCAGTACTTC	TRBJ2-7	TRBV9	NA	NA
CAIGQGNSPLHF	TGTGCCATTGGGCAGGGAAATTCACCCCTCCACTTT	TRBJ1-6	TRBV28	NA	NA
CASSLSGEQYF	TGTGCCAGCAGCTTATCAGGGGAGCAGTACTTC	TRBJ2-7	TRBV7-3	NA	NA
CASSTRGGRLYNEQFF	TGTGCCAGCAGCACCCGGGGGGGGCGTTTGTACAATGAGCAGTTCTTC	TRBJ2-1	TRBV2	TRBD2	NA
CASSYSGTQYF	TGTGCCAGCAGTTATTCCGGGACCCAGTACTTC	TRBJ2-5	TRBV6-5	NA	NA
CASSLGSSGAYEQYF	TGTGCCAGCAGCCTTGGTTCTAGCGGGGCCTACGAGCAGTACTTC	TRBJ2-7	TRBV3-1/TRBV3-2	TRBD2	NA
CASSVEARVGLTGELFF	TGTGCCAGCAGCGTAGAAGCCAGGGTGGGACTTACCGGGGAGCTGTTTTTT	TRBJ2-2	TRBV9	NA	few
CASSNLDSTGELFF	TGTGCCAGCAGCAACCTGGACAGCACCGGGGAGCTGTTTTTT	TRBJ2-2	TRBV28	NA	NA
CASSSTGYSGYTF	TGTGCCAGCAGTTCGACAGGGTACTCTGGCTACACCTTC	TRBJ1-2	TRBV28	TRBD1	NA
CASSSSGTGPLSEQYF	TGTGCCAGCAGCTCATCCGGGACAGGACCGCTTTCAGAGCAGTACTTC	TRBJ2-7	TRBV7-8	TRBD1	NA
CASSLSRAGNTIYF	TGTGCCAGCAGCTTAAGCAGGGCTGGAAACACCATATATTTT	TRBJ1-3	TRBV7-2	NA	NA
CASSLGFGQRETQYF	TGTGCCAGCAGCTTGGGTTTCGGCCAGCGGGAGACCCAGTACTTC	TRBJ2-5	TRBV5-6	NA	NA
CASSHNRGIGAETQYF	TGTGCCAGCAGTCACAACAGGGGTATTGGGGCAGAGACCCAGTACTTC	TRBJ2-5	TRBV28	TRBD1	once
CASNQQGAGNTIYF	TGTGCCAGCAACCAACAGGGGGCCGGAAACACCATATATTTT	TRBJ1-3	TRBV7-2	TRBD1	NA
CAPGASGYTF	TGTGCCCCCGGAGCGAGCGGCTACACCTTC	TRBJ1-2	TRBV7-2	NA	NA
CASIRTGGTEAFF	TGTGCCAGCATTAGAACTGGGGGGACTGAAGCTTTCTTT	TRBJ1-1	TRBV6-5	NA	NA
CASSEPHRQGRYEQYF	TGTGCCAGCAGTGAGCCCCACAGACAGGGGCGGTACGAGCAGTACTTC	TRBJ2-7	TRBV6-4	TRBD1	NA